These 10 T cell receptor beta chains were sequenced from one sample in a study of control samples from healthy donors and cancer patients. Libraries were prepared by immunoSEQ multiplex PCR; TCRdb keeps only in-frame clonotypes and omits some of them. Of roughly 170,000 clones detected, approximately 95% appear once; the ten largest clones hold about 1.5%. The sample comprised blood. The receptors come from a man between 18 and 29 years old in good health.

This clone was recorded once. This chain connects TRBV5-4 to TRBJ1-6; 9 bases align to TRBD1. The V gene's germline CDR1 is SGHNT and CDR2 YYREEE (reference sequence). Trimming at V came to 2 bases and at J to 7 bases, leaving 7 bases not matched to a gene. The CDR3 is 16 residues long. CDR3 bases: TGTGCCAGCAGCTTCCGGGACAGGGCTCGGAATTCACCCCTCCACTTT. Translating gives CASSFRDRARNSPLHF. The whole variable domain, remainder taken from reference TRBV5-4 and TRBJ1-6, is ETGVTQSPTHLIKTRGQQVTLRCSSQSGHNTVSWYQQALGQGPQFIFQYYREEENGRGNFPPRFSGLQFPNYSSELNVNALELDDSALYLCASSFRDRARNSPLHFGNGTRLTVT.

V usage is TRBV18 and J usage is TRBJ1-3; D gene uncertain. V was clipped by 6 bases and J by 2 bases, with 8 bases between them. The CDR3 is 13 residues long. The germline V gene encodes CDR1 KGHSH and CDR2 LQKENI. This CDR3 reads CASSTVAGNTIYF. In DNA form, the CDR3 reads TGTGCCAGCTCGACCGTGGCTGGAAACACCATATATTTT.

The CDR3 reads CASSPGAPKDEQFF. DNA for the CDR3: TGTGCCAGCTCACCAGGGGCACCCAAGGATGAGCAGTTCTTC. The chain links TRBV18 to TRBJ2-1; TRBD1 might be the D (5 bases). The CDR3 spans 14 residues. With 2 bases removed from V and 8 bases from J, the gap between germline ends came to 13 bases. The V gene's germline CDR1 is KGHSH and CDR2 LQKENI.

This chain connects TRBV6-6 to TRBJ1-1; no definite D call. The V end lost 4 bases, the J end lost 5 bases, and 14 bases lay between the germline ends. CDR1 is MNHNY, CDR2 SVGAGI, per germline (reference sequence). The CDR3 is 14 amino acids. CDR3 sequence: CASSSAVGRTEAFF. CDR3 coding DNA: TGTGCCAGCAGTTCCGCGGTAGGTCGGACTGAAGCTTTCTTT.

In this sample, this clone turned up once. This sequence joins TRBV30 and TRBJ1-2; 10 bases agree with TRBD1. The CDR3 has 13 amino acids. Germline CDR1 GTSNPN, CDR2 SVGIG (reference sequence). The trim removed 8 bases at V and 8 bases at J, leaving 11 bases unmatched. In DNA, the CDR3 is TGTGCCGAAACGGGACAGGGGAGAGGAGGCTACACCTTC. It specifies CAETGQGRGGYTF.

CDR3 DNA: TGTGCCAGCATCAGGGACATTAATGAAAAACTGTTTTTT. Protein: CASIRDINEKLFF. The chain carries TRBV6-5 and TRBJ1-4; D is possibly TRBD1 (6 bases). V dropped 7 bases and J dropped 4 bases, with 10 bases sitting between them. CDR1 is MNHEY, CDR2 SVGAGI, per germline. The CDR3 consists of 13 residues.

The J gene is TRBJ2-1, the V gene TRBV2; 8 nucleotides match TRBD1. V shed 6 bases and J 2 bases; nucleotides not matched to a gene: 0. CDR3 length: 13 amino acids. Germline lookup yields CDR1 SNHLY and CDR2 FYNNEI. DNA of the CDR3: TGTGCCAGCAGGGGACAGGCCTACAATGAGCAGTTCTTC. Residues: CASRGQAYNEQFF.

About this clone: The germline gene is not matched at one end of the junction; a read error may be the cause. The CDR3, as DNA: TGCGCCAGCAGCTTGGAAGGGCGGGGGGGCCAAGTTTTT. It translates to CASSLEGRGGQVF. This chain joins TRBV5-1 and TRBJ2-3; TRBD2 matches 9 bases. Looked up from germline, CDR1 is SGHRS and CDR2 is YFSETQ. CDR3 length: 13 amino acids. Filled out from reference TRBV5-1 and TRBJ2-3, the complete variable domain reads KAGVTQTPRYLIKTRGQQVTLSCSPISGHRSVSWYQQTPGQGLQFLFEYFSETQRNKGNFPGRFSGRQFSNSRSEMNVSTLELGDSALYLCASSLEGRGGQVFGPGTRLTVL.

The rearrangement joins TRBV5-5 to TRBJ2-7; 9 nucleotides agree with TRBD2. The CDR3 extends over 15 amino acids. V gave up 1 base and J gave up 0 bases; unmatched junction bases: 2. CDR1 SGHKS and CDR2 YYEKEE come from the germline V gene (reference sequence). CDR3 sequence: CASSLISGGSYEQYF. The CDR3, as DNA: TGTGCCAGCAGCTTGATTAGCGGGGGCTCCTACGAGCAGTACTTC.

The chain combines TRBV6-5 with TRBJ2-1, with TRBD1 identical over 8 bases. The trim removed 6 bases at V and 5 bases at J, leaving 6 bases unmatched. The CDR3 is 14 amino acids. From germline, CDR1 is MNHEY and CDR2 SVGAGI. The CDR3 sequence: CASRTGTGDNEQFF. For the CDR3, the DNA is TGTGCCAGCAGAACCGGGACAGGAGACAATGAGCAGTTCTTC.